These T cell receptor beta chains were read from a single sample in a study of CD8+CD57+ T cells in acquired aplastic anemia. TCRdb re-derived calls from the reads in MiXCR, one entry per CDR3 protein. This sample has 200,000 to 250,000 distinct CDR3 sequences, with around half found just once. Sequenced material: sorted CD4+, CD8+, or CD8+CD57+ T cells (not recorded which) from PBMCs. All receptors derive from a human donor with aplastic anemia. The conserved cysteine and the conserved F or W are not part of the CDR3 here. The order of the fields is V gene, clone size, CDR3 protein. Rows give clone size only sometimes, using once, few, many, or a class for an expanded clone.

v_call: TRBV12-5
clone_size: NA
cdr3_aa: ASGLGTNPEKLF

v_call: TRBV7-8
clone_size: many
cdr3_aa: ASSLPRTDRYEQY

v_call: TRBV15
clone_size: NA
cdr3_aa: ATSRARGRETQY

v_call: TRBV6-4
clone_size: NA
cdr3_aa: ASRKASGGTDTQY

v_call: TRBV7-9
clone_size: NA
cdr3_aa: ASSTGRNSSQPQH

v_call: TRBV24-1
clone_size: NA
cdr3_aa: ATSDGVRGYT

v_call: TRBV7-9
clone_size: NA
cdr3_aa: ASSHRVPGTEAF

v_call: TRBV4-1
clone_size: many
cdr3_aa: ASSQDPAGQTEAF

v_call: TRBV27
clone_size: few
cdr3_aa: ASSSAGNYGYT

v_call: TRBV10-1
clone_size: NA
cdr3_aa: ASSDGGTGLSEQY

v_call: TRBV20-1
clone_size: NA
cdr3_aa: SAWGVSEQY

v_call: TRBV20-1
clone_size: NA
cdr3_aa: SAVQGLETQY

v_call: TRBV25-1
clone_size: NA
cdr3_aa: ASLQTSGRAYEQY

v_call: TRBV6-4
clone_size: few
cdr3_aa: ASRPERGYGYT

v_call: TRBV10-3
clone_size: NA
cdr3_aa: ASSYGGGWSTEAF

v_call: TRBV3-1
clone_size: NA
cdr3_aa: ASSLSASGAYEQY

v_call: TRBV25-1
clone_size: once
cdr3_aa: ASREMKGVETQY

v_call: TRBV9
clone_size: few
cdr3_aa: ASSVDVHQPQH

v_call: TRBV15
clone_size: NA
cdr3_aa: ATSNPGTGRRSNYGYT

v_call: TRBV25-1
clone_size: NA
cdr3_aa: ASSEAGSSYEQY

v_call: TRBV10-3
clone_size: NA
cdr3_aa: AISEKGNYGYT

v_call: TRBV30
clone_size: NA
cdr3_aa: AWTQGAGANVLT

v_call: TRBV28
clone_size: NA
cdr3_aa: ASSFKANSVNTEAF

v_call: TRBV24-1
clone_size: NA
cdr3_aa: ATSERTGDEQY

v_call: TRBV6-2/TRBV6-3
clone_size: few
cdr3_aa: ASSQGLAGLNEQF

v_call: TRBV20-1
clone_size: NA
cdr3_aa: SARDPSTSGIYEQY

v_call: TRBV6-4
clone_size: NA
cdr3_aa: ASSDSPGQGADGYT

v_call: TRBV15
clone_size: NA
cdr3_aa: AAGRVRSAGELF

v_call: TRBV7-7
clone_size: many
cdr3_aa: ASSLGLAGSTDTQY